This T cell receptor (beta chain) was sequenced for a study of cytomegalovirus exposure and HLA in healthy donors. Study as a whole: Out of fewer than 500 genotyped donors, roughly 80% belonged to the Caucasian-associated ancestry cluster. Study conclusions and caveats: Some V segments (TRBV6-2 and TRBV6-3 among them) were excluded as indistinguishable. 150 or so TCR beta chains were listed as cytomegalovirus-associated. The majority of TCR sequences were rare, yet some public TCRs appeared in many donors.

The primer mix had 60 Vbeta and 13 Jbeta primers. Here immunoSEQ multiplex PCR was the method, and the copy in TCRdb shows in-frame clones only, minus some. The sample consists of fewer than 250,000 clones, 85% to 90% of them appearing once. Worth noting for this clone: The antigen remains unidentified.

Per germline, CDR1 LNHDA and CDR2 SQIVND (reference sequence). The V gene end was trimmed by 4 bases and the J gene end by 3 bases; junction bases not matched to a gene: 2. The CDR3 is 13 amino acids. The chain is built from TRBV19 and TRBJ2-7, with 8 bases lining up with TRBD1. Material: PBMCs. The receptor was isolated from a man aged 25-45 years in good health and CMV-seronegative. This chain's CDR3 is CASSTGQGYEQYF. The CDR3 DNA reads TGTGCCAGTAGTACTGGACAGGGCTACGAGCAGTACTTC.